This TCR beta chain is drawn from a study of cytomegalovirus exposure and HLA in healthy donors. Notes on the study in general: When analyzed later, a missense DCLRE1C variant was found to be linked to TCR beta V- and J-gene trimming. Follow-up analysis found HLA locus-dependent TCR association rates, highest for DRB1 and lowest for HLA-C. Evidence from a later analysis indicated that most CMV-associated TCR beta chains looked HLA-restricted. What a later analysis showed was that several of the most significant clusters appeared linked to common viral pathogens.

The CDR3 has 16 amino acids. Trimming cost V 3 bases and J 2 bases, with 14 bases left between them. Germline V gives CDR1 MDHEN, CDR2 SYDVKM. Primers: 60 Vbeta forward and 13 Jbeta reverse. Sequenced by immunoSEQ multiplex PCR; TCRdb stores in-frame clones only, minus some. The data contain roughly 130,000 clones, 70% to 80% of them singletons. This clone has a handful of counts. Its antigen is not identified. This TCR came from a woman aged 50 to 65 in good health and CMV-seronegative. Sequenced: PBMCs. The V gene is TRBV28, the J gene TRBJ2-1; D is possibly TRBD1 (6 bases). The CDR3 DNA follows: TGTGCCAGCAGTTTCACAGGGACAATAACCTACAATGAGCAGTTCTTC. This encodes CASSFTGTITYNEQFF.